This T cell receptor (beta chain) appears in the sequencing data of a study of read filtering for tumor transcriptome and immune sequencing. Across the whole study: Per sample, TCR-region reads ranged about 4 to 11 million by IR-seq, roughly 80 to 1273 by RNA-seq.

From approximately 430 ng of RNA, a library with molecular barcoded alpha/delta and beta/gamma adaptors was made. One entry per CDR3 protein, called by TCRdb with MiXCR from the reads. The sample yields approximately 20,000 distinct CDR3 sequences, 22% seen once. CDR1 and CDR2 from the germline V gene are SGHAT and FQDESV (reference sequence). The CDR3 is 13 residues long. Points on this clonotype: The antigen is unknown. With a far larger clone one base away, a read error is the likely cause.

At the time of active disease, bone marrow was collected from every patient. Study observations and caveats: Even smaller IR-seq throughput identified most shared clonotypes.

This clonotype was obtained from a donor aged 40 or over with multiple myeloma. V usage is TRBV11-1 and J usage is TRBJ2-7; no firm D call. Sequences were obtained from a population of CD138-negative cells sorted from bone marrow. In DNA, the CDR3 is TGTGCCAGCGGCTTTTATTGGGGTTACGAGCAGTACTTC. This gives the protein CASGFYWGYEQYF.